The rows below give T cell receptor beta chains drawn from one sample of a study of fetal regulatory T cell absence and autoimmunity. TCRdb keeps only in-frame clones here, not all; method: immunoSEQ multiplex PCR. The sample shows some 44,000 clones, roughly 80% of them seen only once. Input material: cord blood. These receptors were obtained from a newborn boy with IPEX syndrome. The CDR3 runs from the conserved cysteine through the conserved F or W. D genes are given only for firm matches. Clone size, where shown, is once, few, many, or a class for clones that have expanded.

clone_size	d_call	v_call	j_call	cdr3_aa	cdr3_nt
once	TRBD2	TRBV7-2	TRBJ2-2	CASSQSAGVTGELFF	TGTGCCAGCAGCCAAAGCGCGGGAGTCACCGGGGAGCTGTTTTTT
.	TRBD1	TRBV5-4	TRBJ2-5	CASSGTGETQYF	TGTGCCAGCAGCGGGACAGGAGAGACCCAGTACTTC
.	.	TRBV21-1	TRBJ1-1	CASGRGTGGSEAFF	TGTGCCAGCGGGCGAGGGACAGGAGGGAGTGAAGCTTTCTTT
.	.	TRBV5-1	TRBJ2-5	CASTPRVETQYF	TGCGCCAGCACCCCGAGGGTAGAGACCCAGTACTTC
.	.	TRBV9	TRBJ1-2	CASSVRGSYGYTF	TGTGCCAGCAGCGTTCGGGGGAGCTATGGCTACACCTTC
.	TRBD1	TRBV25-1	TRBJ1-5	CASRTGGIYSNQPQHF	TGTGCCAGCAGGACAGGGGGCATATATAGCAATCAGCCCCAGCATTTT
.	.	TRBV4-2	TRBJ2-3	CASSLASGTDTQYF	TGTGCCAGCAGCTTGGCTAGCGGCACAGATACGCAGTATTTT
.	.	TRBV5-1	TRBJ2-5	CASSLDGGSETQYF	TGCGCCAGCAGCTTGGATGGGGGATCAGAGACCCAGTACTTC
.	.	TRBV12-5	TRBJ2-1	CASGLEEGNEQFF	TGTGCTAGTGGTTTGGAAGAAGGCAATGAGCAGTTCTTC
.	.	TRBV4-1	TRBJ1-4	CASTTPGPYNEKLFF	TGCGCCAGCACCACCCCGGGTCCTTATAATGAAAAACTGTTTTTT
few	TRBD2	TRBV18	TRBJ2-1	CASSPTGGRYNEQFF	TGTGCCAGCTCACCAACGGGGGGGAGATACAATGAGCAGTTCTTC
.	.	TRBV6-5	TRBJ1-6	CASTDSSPLHF	TGTGCCAGCACTGATTCTTCACCCCTCCACTTT
few	.	TRBV6-5	TRBJ1-2	CASSPPRALPGGYTF	TGTGCCAGCAGTCCCCCCCGGGCCCTCCCGGGTGGCTACACCTTC
.	.	TRBV11-1	TRBJ2-5	CASSLTGQGTQYF	TGTGCCAGCAGCTTAACGGGGCAGGGGACCCAGTACTTC
.	.	TRBV30	TRBJ1-6	CAWSPQGTNSPLHF	TGTGCCTGGAGCCCACAGGGAACCAATTCACCCCTCCACTTT
.	.	TRBV10-3	TRBJ2-7	CAISESWQARHEQYF	TGTGCCATCAGTGAGTCGTGGCAGGCTCGTCACGAGCAGTACTTC
once	.	TRBV12-5	TRBJ1-1	CASGPTRVWGTEAFF	TGTGCTAGTGGTCCGACTAGGGTTTGGGGGACTGAAGCTTTCTTT
.	.	TRBV5-6	TRBJ2-7	CASSPTGGRPHEQYF	TGTGCCAGCAGCCCCACCGGGGGGCGCCCTCACGAGCAGTACTTC
few	.	TRBV10-2	TRBJ1-6	CASRSGINSPLHF	TGCGCCAGCAGATCAGGAATCAATTCACCCCTCCACTTT
.	.	TRBV12-2	TRBJ2-3	CASRLPGCTDTQYF	TGTGCAAGTCGCTTACCAGGGTGCACAGATACGCAGTATTTT
.	TRBD2	TRBV11-3	TRBJ2-3	CASSLGLARPDTQYF	TGTGCCAGCAGCTTGGGACTAGCTCGCCCAGATACGCAGTATTTT
.	TRBD1	TRBV15	TRBJ1-5	CATSRDQGAIQPQHF	TGTGCCACCAGCAGAGATCAGGGGGCAATTCAGCCCCAGCATTTT
.	.	TRBV9	TRBJ2-2	CASSDGAGELFF	TGTGCCAGCAGCGACGGAGCCGGGGAGCTGTTTTTT
.	TRBD2	TRBV4-3	TRBJ2-3	CASSQGGGRITDTQYF	TGCGCCAGCAGCCAAGGCGGGGGACGGATCACAGATACGCAGTATTTT